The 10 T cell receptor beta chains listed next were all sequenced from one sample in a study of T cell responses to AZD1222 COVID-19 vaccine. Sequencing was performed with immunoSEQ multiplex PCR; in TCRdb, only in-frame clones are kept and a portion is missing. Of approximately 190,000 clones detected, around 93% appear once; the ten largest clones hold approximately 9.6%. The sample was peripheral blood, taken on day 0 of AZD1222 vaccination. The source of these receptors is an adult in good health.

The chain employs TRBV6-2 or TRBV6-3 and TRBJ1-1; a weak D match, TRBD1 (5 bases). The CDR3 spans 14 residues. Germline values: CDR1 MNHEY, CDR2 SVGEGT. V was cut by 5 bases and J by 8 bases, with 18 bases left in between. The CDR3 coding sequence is TGTGCCAGCAGTAACCCTTTAGGGACCATAGAAGCTTTCTTT. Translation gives CASSNPLGTIEAFF.

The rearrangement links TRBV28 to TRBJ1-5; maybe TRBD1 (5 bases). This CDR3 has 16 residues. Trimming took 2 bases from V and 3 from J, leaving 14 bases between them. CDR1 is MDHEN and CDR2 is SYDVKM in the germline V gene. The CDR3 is CASSLTTGSYNQPQHF. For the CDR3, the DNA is TGTGCCAGCAGTTTAACCACAGGATCCTACAATCAGCCCCAGCATTTT.

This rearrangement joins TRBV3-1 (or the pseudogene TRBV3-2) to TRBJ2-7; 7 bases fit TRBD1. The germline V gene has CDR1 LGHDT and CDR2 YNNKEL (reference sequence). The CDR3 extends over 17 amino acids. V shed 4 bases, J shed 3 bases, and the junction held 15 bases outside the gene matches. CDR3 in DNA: TGTGCCAGCAGCCGCCCAATCATCGTGGACAGGTGCTACGAGCAGTACTTC. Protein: CASSRPIIVDRCYEQYF.

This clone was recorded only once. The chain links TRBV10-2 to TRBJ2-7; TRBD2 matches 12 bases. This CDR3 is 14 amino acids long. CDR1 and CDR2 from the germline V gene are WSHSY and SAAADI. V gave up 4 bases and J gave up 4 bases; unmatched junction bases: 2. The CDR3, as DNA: TGCGCCAGCAGTGGGACTAGCGGGACTTACGAGCAGTACTTC. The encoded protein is CASSGTSGTYEQYF.

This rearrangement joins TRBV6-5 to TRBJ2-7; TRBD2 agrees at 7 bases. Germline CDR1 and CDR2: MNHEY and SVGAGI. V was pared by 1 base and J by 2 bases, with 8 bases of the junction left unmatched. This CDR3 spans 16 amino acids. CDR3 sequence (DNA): TGTGCCAGCAGTTACTTGGCTCTAGCGGATCCCTACGAGCAGTACTTC. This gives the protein CASSYLALADPYEQYF.

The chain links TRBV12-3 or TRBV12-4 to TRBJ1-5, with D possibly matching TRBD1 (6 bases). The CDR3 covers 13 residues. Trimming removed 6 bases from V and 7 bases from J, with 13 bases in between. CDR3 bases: TGTGCCAGCAGCTACAGGGACGAGCAGCCCCAGCATTTT. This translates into CASSYRDEQPQHF.

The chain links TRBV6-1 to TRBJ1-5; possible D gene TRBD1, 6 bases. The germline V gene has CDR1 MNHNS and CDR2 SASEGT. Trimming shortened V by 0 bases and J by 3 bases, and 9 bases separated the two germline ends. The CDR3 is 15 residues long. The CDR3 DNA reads TGTGCCAGCAGTGAAGCAGGGGGGGACAATCAGCCCCAGCATTTT. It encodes CASSEAGGDNQPQHF.

The CDR3 DNA follows: TGTGCCAGCAGCTTATCGAGGGACAGGTTCTACGAGCAGTACTTC. It yields the protein CASSLSRDRFYEQYF. This chain connects TRBV11-1 to TRBJ2-7; 8 bases map to TRBD1. Trimming took 2 bases from V and 3 from J; bases not matched to a gene: 6. This CDR3 region has 15 residues. The germline V gene encodes CDR1 SGHAT and CDR2 FQDESV (reference sequence).

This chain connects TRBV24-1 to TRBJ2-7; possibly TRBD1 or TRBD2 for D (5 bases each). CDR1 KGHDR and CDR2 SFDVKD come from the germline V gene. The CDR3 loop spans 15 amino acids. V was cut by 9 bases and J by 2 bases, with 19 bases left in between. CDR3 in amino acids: CATGPRSGPAYEQYF. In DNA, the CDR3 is TGTGCCACCGGACCCCGGTCGGGACCGGCCTACGAGCAGTACTTC.

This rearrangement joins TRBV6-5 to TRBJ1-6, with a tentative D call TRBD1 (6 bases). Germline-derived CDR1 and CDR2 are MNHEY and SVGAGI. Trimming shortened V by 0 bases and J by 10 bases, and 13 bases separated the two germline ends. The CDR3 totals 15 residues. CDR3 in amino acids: CASSYSPGARSPLHF. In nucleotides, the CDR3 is TGTGCCAGCAGTTACTCCCCGGGGGCAAGGTCACCCCTCCACTTT.